This T cell receptor (beta chain) was identified during a study of shared clonotypes between healthy human individuals. Study background: Per donor, three plates held CD4 naive cells, three held CD4 memory, two held CD8 naive and one held CD8 memory.

To note about this clone: The antigen is not known.

Study findings and constraints: Shared clonotypes: 4.5% to 5% naive CD4, around 3.5% naive CD8, around 2.2% memory CD4, about 0.41% memory CD8.

Germline CDR1 reads MNHNY; CDR2 reads SVGAGI (reference sequence). V shed 6 bases and J 3 bases; nucleotides not matched to a gene: 7. CDR3 length: 15 residues. Deep was the level at which the assay was run. Libraries were prepared by immunoSEQ multiplex PCR; TCRdb keeps only in-frame clonotypes and omits some of them. In the table there are millions of clones, around nine tenths of which are singletons. Participating donors were healthy, HIV-negative adults free of recent acute infections or vaccinations. The clonotype was recovered from a man younger than 35 in good health. The sequencing input was naive CD4+ T cells sorted from blood. Subset meaning: CD45RA+ positively selected. The gene calls are TRBV6-6 and TRBJ2-4; 8 bases map to TRBD1. The CDR3 nucleotides read TGTGCCAGCAGACAGGAAGGACAGGGCAAAAACATTCAGTACTTC. Protein: CASRQEGQGKNIQYF.